This passage covers 16 T cell receptor beta chains from one sample sequenced in a study of blood T cell repertoires in COVID-19. The assay was immunoSEQ multiplex PCR, and TCRdb's table has in-frame clones only and misses some. This repertoire shows a few hundred thousand clones, over 75% found once; its top ten account for approximately 5.4%. Sequenced material: peripheral blood. The receptors derive from a human donor in a cohort sampled during active COVID-19.

This clone appeared once. This chain links TRBV7-2 with TRBJ2-1; tentative D call: TRBD1 (5 bases). The V and J ends lost 1 base and 0 bases respectively, with 10 bases between them. This CDR3 region has 16 residues. The germline CDR1 and CDR2 sequences are SGHTA and FQGNSA. CDR3 residues: CASSLVWGFSYNEQFF. The CDR3 region has the DNA TGTGCCAGCAGCTTAGTTTGGGGCTTCTCCTACAATGAGCAGTTCTTC.

The chain combines TRBV28 with TRBJ2-7; the match to TRBD1 covers 12 bases. The CDR3 extends over 12 amino acids. The germline V gene encodes CDR1 MDHEN and CDR2 SYDVKM. With V trimmed by 8 bases and J by 10 bases, 6 bases remained unmatched. CDR3 loop: CASFRDRGPQYF. The CDR3 DNA sequence: TGTGCCAGCTTTAGGGACAGGGGGCCTCAGTACTTC.

CDR3 region: CASSLIQGGTEAFF. The CDR3 DNA is TGTGCCAGCAGTTTAATACAGGGCGGCACTGAAGCTTTCTTT. The rearrangement joins TRBV28 to TRBJ1-1; a weak D match, TRBD1 (6 bases). V was shortened by 2 bases and J by 4 bases, with 11 bases between the two germline ends. The CDR3 is made up of 14 amino acids. CDR1 and CDR2 from the germline V gene are MDHEN and SYDVKM.

This clone was observed at least ten times. The genes are TRBV29-1 and TRBJ2-7; 11 bases map to TRBD1. The germline CDR1 and CDR2 sequences are SQVTM and ANQGSEA. The CDR3 consists of 14 residues. The J segment lost 0 bases and the V segment lost 3 bases, leaving 1 base of the junction unmatched. CDR3 DNA: TGCAGCGTTGAGGGACAGGGGGACTCCTACGAGCAGTACTTC. Translated: CSVEGQGDSYEQYF.

The chain carries TRBV7-6 and TRBJ2-3, with 9 nucleotides matching TRBD1. This CDR3 comprises 16 residues. With 3 bases clipped from V and 3 bases from J, the junction kept 7 bases outside the gene matches. Germline V gives CDR1 SGHVS, CDR2 FNYEAQ. The CDR3, as DNA: TGTGCCAGCAGCTTCGGGACAGGGAGATGGACAGATACGCAGTATTTT. Its translation is CASSFGTGRWTDTQYF.

This chain connects TRBV7-9 to TRBJ1-2, with TRBD1 matching over 9 bases. Looked up from germline, CDR1 is SEHNR and CDR2 is FQNEAQ (reference sequence). V lost 4 bases to trimming and J lost 0 bases; unmatched junction nucleotides: 12. The CDR3 is 18 amino acids. CDR3 region: CASSSAPGQGPANYGYTF. The CDR3 bases are TGTGCCAGCAGCTCAGCCCCCGGACAGGGGCCAGCTAACTATGGCTACACCTTC.

CDR3 region: CASSKALRLTYEQYF. CDR3 nucleotides: TGTGCCAGCAGCAAAGCGCTCCGCCTAACCTACGAGCAGTACTTC. The chain carries TRBV21-1 and TRBJ2-7; the table gives TRBD2 as D, unverified against the DNA. TRBV21-1 is a pseudogene segment. CDR3 size: 15 residues.

V and J are TRBV10-3 and TRBJ1-1; the match to TRBD1 covers 8 bases. This CDR3 region has 14 residues. The ends lost 3 bases at V and 4 bases at J; junction bases unmatched: 4. The germline V gene has CDR1 ENHRY and CDR2 SYGVKD. The DNA for the CDR3 is TGTGCCATCAGTGAAATTCAGGGGGCCACTGAAGCTTTCTTT. The encoded protein is CAISEIQGATEAFF.

The sample holds a few counts of this clone. This sequence joins TRBV27 and TRBJ2-1; 10 nucleotides agree with TRBD2. V was pared by 5 bases and J by 5 bases, with 6 bases of the junction left unmatched. Germline loops: CDR1 MNHEY, CDR2 SMNVEV (reference sequence). This CDR3 region has 15 residues. The CDR3 is CASSKAGGPNNEQFF. CDR3 nucleotide sequence: TGTGCCAGCAGTAAAGCGGGAGGGCCGAACAATGAGCAGTTCTTC.

The chain carries TRBV7-3 and TRBJ1-5, with TRBD1 as a possible D gene (6 bases). The V gene lost 5 bases and the J gene lost 4 bases, with 21 bases spanning the gap. CDR3 size: 17 residues. In germline, CDR1 is SGHTA, CDR2 FQGTGA. Written as DNA, the CDR3 is TGTGCCAGCAGCACGGAGGCGGGCGGGGGCGCAAATCAGCCCCAGCATTTT. Protein sequence: CASSTEAGGGANQPQHF.

The V and J genes are TRBV7-9 and TRBJ2-5, with TRBD1 matching 9 bases. Trimming removed 5 bases from V and 5 bases from J; junction bases left unmatched: 6. Germline-derived CDR1 and CDR2 are SEHNR and FQNEAQ (reference sequence). CDR3 length equals 14 residues. The chain's CDR3 is CASSATGGAETQYF. CDR3 bases: TGTGCCAGCAGCGCTACAGGGGGCGCGGAGACCCAGTACTTC.

The sample holds a few counts of this clone. The chain combines TRBV7-9 with TRBJ1-2; D might be TRBD1 (6 bases). Trimming pared 4 bases from V and 4 bases from J, leaving 16 bases between. CDR3 size: 15 residues. The germline gives CDR1 SEHNR, CDR2 FQNEAQ (reference sequence). The CDR3 DNA reads as TGTGCCAGCAGCTATACAGGGAGAAGTAGCTATGGCTACACCTTC. This gives the protein CASSYTGRSSYGYTF.

This chain links TRBV27 with TRBJ2-1, with D maybe TRBD2 (6 bases). Germline V gene data show CDR1 as MNHEY and CDR2 as SMNVEV (reference sequence). CDR3 length: 14 amino acids. Trimming stripped 1 base from V and 9 bases from J, with 13 bases between. The CDR3 DNA is TGTGCCAGCAGTTTATGGGGAGGATCGGGTGAGCAGTTCTTC. Translation: CASSLWGGSGEQFF.

V and J are TRBV19 and TRBJ2-1, with TRBD2 matching over 11 bases. CDR1 and CDR2 (germline): LNHDA, SQIVND (reference sequence). Losses at the gene ends were 3 bases for V and 5 bases for J; bases not matched to a gene: 6. The CDR3 is made up of 16 amino acids. CDR3 nucleotide sequence: TGTGCCAGTAGTATCACCATAGCGGGGGGGCACAATGAGCAGTTCTTC. This encodes CASSITIAGGHNEQFF.

This sequence joins TRBV19 and TRBJ2-3, with TRBD2 matching over 7 bases. Germline assignment: CDR1 LNHDA and CDR2 SQIVND (reference sequence). With V trimmed by 2 bases and J by 4 bases, 12 bases remained unmatched. There are 17 residues in the CDR3. The DNA for the CDR3 is TGTGCCAGTAGTATAACCCCGGGAGCGGGAAGGGCAGATACGCAGTATTTT. It encodes CASSITPGAGRADTQYF.

V and J are TRBV7-9 and TRBJ1-1; D might be TRBD1 (6 bases). The CDR3 is 15 residues long. Germline V gene data show CDR1 as SEHNR and CDR2 as FQNEAQ (reference sequence). The V gene lost 4 bases and the J gene lost 1 base, with 13 bases spanning the gap. DNA for the CDR3: TGTGCCAGCAGCTCCCAACAGGGCTCGAACACTGAAGCTTTCTTT. It translates to CASSSQQGSNTEAFF.